The 27 T cell receptor beta chains presented below share a single source sample, sequenced in a study of Tregs in tolerant kidney transplant recipients (dated by TCRdb to about 2019). Preparation of the library involved the immunoSEQ multiplex PCR assay. Imported from immuneACCESS, the table was reduced by TCRdb to in-frame sequences with V and J called. These copies leave out some clones; in studies compared against another copy, an unresolved V gene accounts for under half, and the cause of the remainder is not known. This sample has roughly 7,800 clones in its table, and about half of those were observed once. The ten largest clonotypes hold approximately 5.1% of the sample. The antigens these receptors bind are not known. Specimen: CD4+ T cells from blood cultured with allogeneic cells. All receptors come from a human donor in good health.

This CDR3 is CASMGGTDTQYF. The CDR3 DNA reads as TGTGCCAGCATGGGTGGCACAGATACGCAGTATTTT. The chain employs TRBV11-1 and TRBJ2-3; no reliable D call. The V end lost 7 bases, the J end lost 1 base, and 6 bases lay between the germline ends. The CDR3 has 12 amino acids. Germline CDR1 and CDR2: SGHAT and FQDESV (reference sequence).

The chain has TRBV18 and TRBJ1-4, with D hard to call. From germline, CDR1 is KGHSH and CDR2 LQKENI. CDR3 length equals 13 residues. The ends were cut back, 3 bases at V and 8 bases at J, with 10 bases in the middle. As DNA, the CDR3 is TGTGCCAGCTCACCCGATCAGGCGGAAAAACTGTTTTTT. Protein sequence: CASSPDQAEKLFF.

Note on this clone: Germline is not matched at one junction end, which may reflect a read error. The CDR3 region is CATSRGLRQGNF. Written as DNA, the CDR3 is TGTGCCACCTCTCGGGGGTTACGGCAGGGGAATTTT. The chain combines TRBV5-1 with TRBJ1-1, with D perhaps TRBD1 (6 bases). CDR3 length: 12 amino acids. Germline loops: CDR1 SGHRS, CDR2 YFSETQ.

This clone appeared once. The chain carries TRBV5-4 and TRBJ2-7, with D perhaps TRBD1 (8 bases). The CDR3 runs 14 residues. Germline V CDR1 and CDR2: SGHNT, YYREEE (reference sequence). With 1 base removed from V and 2 bases from J, the gap between germline ends came to 10 bases. For the CDR3, the DNA is TGTGCCAGCAGCTTGACAGGGGGGGCCTACGAGCAGTACTTC. Its protein is CASSLTGGAYEQYF.

The chain recombines TRBV11-2 with TRBJ1-2; a possible D gene is TRBD1 (6 bases). With 3 bases removed from V and 7 bases from J, the gap between germline ends came to 27 bases. The CDR3 totals 18 residues. Germline V CDR1 and CDR2: SGHAT, FQNNGV. The CDR3 DNA follows: TGTGCCAGCAGCTTTACCCCACTATCAGGGGTCCGGTTTCGTGGCTACACCTTC. Encoded protein: CASSFTPLSGVRFRGYTF.

The chain has TRBV4-2 and TRBJ1-5; the match to TRBD1 covers 7 bases. Germline-derived CDR1 and CDR2 are LGHNA and YNFKEQ. The CDR3 contains 14 residues. Trimming took 6 bases from V and 4 from J; bases not matched to a gene: 6. CDR3 amino acids: CASSPHRGNQPQHF. CDR3 DNA sequence: TGTGCCAGCAGTCCCCACAGGGGAAATCAGCCCCAGCATTTT.

This clone was seen a handful of times. This sequence joins TRBV2 and TRBJ2-5, with 9 bases matching TRBD2. The V and J ends lost 4 bases and 3 bases, in that order; junction bases with no gene match: 6. The CDR3 has 15 amino acids. Germline values: CDR1 SNHLY, CDR2 FYNNEI. The CDR3 sequence is CASSGLAAIKETQYF. CDR3 nucleotide sequence: TGTGCCAGCAGTGGACTAGCGGCCATTAAAGAGACCCAGTACTTC.

The chain links TRBV6-1 to TRBJ1-6; D remains unclear. Trimming cost V 3 bases and J 7 bases, with 7 bases left between them. CDR1 is MNHNS, CDR2 SASEGT, per germline. This CDR3 spans 13 amino acids. The CDR3 DNA reads as TGTGCCAGCAGTGATCGACTAAATTCACCCCTCCACTTT. This encodes CASSDRLNSPLHF.

Here the CDR3 reads CASSTPGSGDEKLFF. The CDR3 region has the DNA TGTGCCAGTAGTACCCCAGGGTCCGGGGATGAAAAACTGTTTTTT. The chain combines TRBV19 with TRBJ1-4; possibly TRBD1 for D (5 bases). Trimming took off 4 bases at V and 6 bases at J, with 15 bases between the two ends. Germline V gene lookup returns CDR1 LNHDA and CDR2 SQIVND (reference sequence). The CDR3 is made up of 15 amino acids.

The chain uses TRBV4-3 and TRBJ1-1; 7 positions agree with TRBD1. V trimming: 3 bases; J trimming: 3 bases; junction bases outside the gene matches: 7. The CDR3 contains 15 residues. The germline CDR1 and CDR2 sequences are LGHNA and YSLEER. The CDR3 protein is CASSHDRVKDTEAFF. Written as DNA, the CDR3 is TGCGCCAGCAGCCACGACAGGGTAAAGGACACTGAAGCTTTCTTT.

A single count supports this clone. This chain connects TRBV11-2 to TRBJ1-4, with a tentative D call TRBD1 (5 bases). The V end lost 1 base, the J end lost 0 bases, and 9 bases lay between the germline ends. Germline CDR1 SGHAT, CDR2 FQNNGV. The CDR3 length is 16 residues. The CDR3 bases are TGTGCCAGCAGCTTAGGCGGACACACAACTAATGAAAAACTGTTTTTT. Translation gives CASSLGGHTTNEKLFF.

The CDR3 here is CATSRDLSQSRQPQHF. The CDR3 DNA reads TGTGCCACCAGCAGAGATTTGAGCCAGTCGCGCCAGCCCCAGCATTTT. J is TRBJ1-5 and V is TRBV15; D is unresolved. V lost 0 bases, J lost 7 bases, and 16 bases lay in between. Germline values: CDR1 LNHNV, CDR2 YYDKDF (reference sequence). The CDR3 consists of 16 residues. Full variable domain (outside the CDR3, taken from reference TRBV15 and TRBJ1-5): DAMVIQNPRYQVTQFGKPVTLSCSQTLNHNVMYWYQQKSSQAPKLLFHYYDKDFNNEADTPDNFQSRRPNTSFCFLDIRSPGLGDTAMYLCATSRDLSQSRQPQHFGDGTRLSIL.

V gene TRBV5-6 combines with J gene TRBJ2-7; D remains unclear. Trimming left V 0 bases short and J 3 bases short, with 10 bases between. This CDR3 spans 14 amino acids. The germline V gene encodes CDR1 SGHDT and CDR2 YYEEEE. This CDR3 is CASSLAGQLYEQYF. The CDR3 region has the DNA TGTGCCAGCAGCTTGGCCGGGCAGCTCTACGAGCAGTACTTC.

The J gene is TRBJ2-2, the V gene TRBV4-2, with 7 bases identical to TRBD1. Trimming cost V 5 bases and J 5 bases; bases outside gene matches: 11. The CDR3 spans 16 residues. Germline V lookup: CDR1 LGHNA, CDR2 YNFKEQ. CDR3 in DNA: TGTGCCAGCAGCTTCAAGACCCACAGGGGAACCGGGGAGCTGTTTTTT. It translates to CASSFKTHRGTGELFF.

The chain recombines TRBV7-4 with TRBJ2-7; the D is unclear. This CDR3 comprises 12 residues. CDR1 is SGHVT and CDR2 is SQSDAQ in the germline V gene. V lost 5 bases and J lost 2, with 7 bases in between. DNA for the CDR3: TGTGCCAGCAGCGGCGTTACCTACGAGCAGTACTTC. This gives the protein CASSGVTYEQYF.

Worth noting for this clone: This may be a read error, as it is one base from a much larger clone. CDR3 DNA: TGTGCCAGCAGCAAAACCAGCGGCTGCTCTAGCTCCTACAATGAGCAGTTCTTC. This codes for CASSKTSGCSSSYNEQFF. V is TRBV21-1 and J is TRBJ2-1; no check of the table's D call, TRBD2, against the DNA was made. TRBV21-1 is flagged as a pseudogene. The CDR3 covers 18 residues.

This clone qualifies as medium-sized. V and J are TRBV5-1 and TRBJ1-1; a weak D match, TRBD1 (6 bases). CDR3 length: 17 amino acids. The germline V gene has CDR1 SGHRS and CDR2 YFSETQ. Trimming left V 2 bases short and J 0 bases short, with 17 bases between. This CDR3 is CASSLQGSKNMNTEAFF. DNA for the CDR3: TGCGCCAGCAGCTTACAGGGATCTAAAAACATGAACACTGAAGCTTTCTTT.

This clone is medium-sized (0.01 to 0.1%) in the sample. The J gene is TRBJ1-6, the V gene TRBV9, with D tentatively TRBD1 (6 bases). This CDR3 has 16 amino acids. Germline-derived CDR1 and CDR2 are SGDLS and YYNGEE. The ends were cut back, 7 bases at V and 4 bases at J, with 18 bases in the middle. The CDR3 reads CASPSRGLKYNSPLHF. CDR3 DNA: TGTGCCAGCCCTTCCAGGGGTCTGAAGTATAATTCACCCCTCCACTTT.

The chain uses TRBV2 and TRBJ2-5; TRBD1 or TRBD2 may be the D gene (5 bases each). CDR1 SNHLY and CDR2 FYNNEI come from the germline V gene. Trimming left V 8 bases short and J 4 bases short, with 14 bases between. This CDR3 spans 13 amino acids. Written as DNA, the CDR3 is TGTGCCAGCGCCGGACTTAGGGGAGAGACCCAGTACTTC. Amino acid sequence: CASAGLRGETQYF.

J is TRBJ2-7 and V is TRBV11-2, with TRBD2 identical over 9 bases. The CDR3 has 15 amino acids. Germline V gene lookup returns CDR1 SGHAT and CDR2 FQNNGV. V shed 3 bases, J shed 3 bases, and the junction held 6 bases outside the gene matches. This CDR3 reads CASSLALAGYYEQYF. As DNA, the CDR3 is TGTGCCAGCAGCTTGGCACTAGCGGGTTACTACGAGCAGTACTTC.

The chain combines TRBV7-9 with TRBJ2-1; a weak D match, TRBD2 (6 bases). The CDR3 has 15 residues. CDR1 SEHNR and CDR2 FQNEAQ come from the germline V gene (reference sequence). V was pared by 5 bases and J by 8 bases, with 19 bases between. Here the CDR3 reads CASSLGTPSSYEQFF. The CDR3 nucleotides read TGTGCCAGCAGCCTCGGGACTCCTAGTTCCTATGAGCAGTTCTTC.

The rearrangement joins TRBV11-2 to TRBJ2-1, with a tentative D call TRBD2 (5 bases). The CDR3 spans 11 residues. CDR1 and CDR2 (germline): SGHAT, FQNNGV. V shed 1 base and J shed 13 bases, with 8 bases lying between them. The CDR3 spells CASSLVTGQFF. The CDR3 DNA follows: TGTGCCAGCAGCTTAGTAACGGGACAGTTCTTC.

The chain employs TRBV15 and TRBJ2-3, with D unclear. The germline gives CDR1 LNHNV, CDR2 YYDKDF (reference sequence). This CDR3 is 15 amino acids long. Trimming stripped 0 bases from V and 5 bases from J, with 12 bases between. For the CDR3, the DNA is TGTGCCACCAGCAGAGAATACCCATCGGGAGATACGCAGTATTTT. Its protein product is CATSREYPSGDTQYF.

By share, this clone counts as medium-sized. The chain links TRBV4-1 to TRBJ1-5; D might be TRBD1 (5 bases). The CDR3 has 16 residues. Germline CDR1 MGHRA, CDR2 YSYEKL. The V end was cut by 1 base, the J end by 9 bases, with 19 bases between. This CDR3 reads CASSQVLQAVPLPQHF. The CDR3 DNA reads TGCGCCAGCAGCCAAGTCTTACAGGCCGTCCCTCTGCCCCAGCATTTT.

This chain links TRBV15 with TRBJ2-1, with a possible D match to TRBD1 (5 bases). With 0 bases removed from V and 9 bases from J, the gap between germline ends came to 15 bases. The CDR3 has 15 residues. CDR1 is LNHNV, CDR2 YYDKDF, per germline (reference sequence). The CDR3 loop is CATSRDPRAIGEQFF. The CDR3 bases are TGTGCCACCAGCAGAGATCCCAGGGCTATAGGTGAGCAGTTCTTC.

This rearrangement joins TRBV7-6 to TRBJ2-1; D remains ambiguous. The CDR3 spans 14 residues. V lost 5 bases, J lost 9 bases, and 17 bases lay in between. The germline V gene has CDR1 SGHVS and CDR2 FNYEAQ. CDR3 DNA sequence: TGTGCCAGCAGCGATCGCCCCACCGCCGGTGAGCAGTTCTTC. Its translation: CASSDRPTAGEQFF. Together with reference TRBV7-6 and TRBJ2-1, the CDR3 gives the full variable domain: GAGVSQSPRYKVTKRGQDVALRCDPISGHVSLYWYRQALGQGPEFLTYFNYEAQQDKSGLPNDRFSAERPEGSISTLTIQRTEQRDSAMYRCASSDRPTAGEQFFGPGTRLTVL.

This chain uses TRBV6-6 with TRBJ1-1; D remains unclear. The CDR3 length is 11 residues. CDR1 and CDR2 (germline): MNHNY, SVGAGI (reference sequence). Trimming pared 4 bases from V and 4 bases from J, leaving 4 bases between. CDR3 sequence (DNA): TGTGCCAGCAGTTTACGCACTGAAGCTTTCTTT. Protein sequence: CASSLRTEAFF.